The entry below gives a single T cell receptor beta chain sequence along with its context. There are a few counts of this clonotype. The antigen it binds to is not known. No much larger clonotype is one base removed from it; base qualities were not supplied. The data belong to a study of blood T cells in healthy people across ages (dated by TCRdb to between 2014 and 2017). Looking at the study overall: In model experiments, template switching captured about one uniquely barcoded TCR beta cDNA molecule for every two T cells. Using deep sequencing normalized with unique cDNA molecular identifiers, the study measured how TCR beta repertoire diversity changes with age. The donors were divided into four age groups: young (average around 17 years), middle-aged (about 40), aged (about 60) and long-lived (more than 75). Donors of different ages were randomly distributed across sequencing lanes to avoid experimental bias. Two additional independent replicas of 1 million unique cDNA reads from the same blood draw were analyzed for two donors (one aged 18 to 30 and one aged 80 or older). General findings and caveats noted by the study authors: Observed TCR beta diversity correlated strongly with the percentage of naive T cells measured by flow cytometry. Observed TCR beta diversity per million T cells fell roughly linearly with age, and a significant reduction was already apparent by age roughly 40. Estimates of total diversity based on one million sequenced T cells were considered lower bounds and underestimates. Because donor CMV infection status was unknown, age-related changes in expanded clonotypes were potentially confounded. Compared with the aged group, more naive CD4+ T cells, fewer expanded clones and increased TCR diversity were shown by the long-lived group, suggesting age selection. Because profiling used bulk unsorted PBMCs, naive and antigen-experienced compartments could not be compared conclusively.

V is trimmed back by 1 base and J by 7 bases, and the junction contains 9 bases that no gene match accounts for. CDR3 length: 16 amino acids, cysteine to phenylalanine. Left in the record is the CDR3 DNA by itself, 48 bases read in frame from the first base. CDR1 and CDR2 (SGHAT, FQNNGV) derive from the germline V gene. The donors were roughly 40 Caucasian individuals from Russia, aged roughly 6 to 90 years, who were systemically healthy. Each donor gave roughly 9 milliliters of peripheral blood, drawn into EDTA-treated Vacutainer tubes. Ficoll-Paque density-gradient centrifugation was used to isolate PBMCs, with at least 7 million obtained per sample. Trizol reagent was used to extract total RNA from the PBMCs, yielding at least 6 micrograms per sample. Naive CD45RAhigh/CD27high T cell percentages were measured by flow cytometry on a PBMC aliquot from every donor. The library relied on 5' RACE. For sequencing, an Illumina HiSeq 2500 was employed. A second about 6 to 11 cycle PCR used a sample-barcoded 5' primer and a J-beta primer mix. Each TCR beta cDNA molecule received a unique molecular identifier from a template-switch 5' adaptor carrying 12 random nucleotides. Each sample yielded at least 3 million CDR3-containing paired-end reads. The Mint cDNA synthesis kit, primed by a TRBC-specific oligonucleotide, was used to synthesize first-strand cDNA from all RNA. After uracil-DNA glycosylase treatment, a first 18-cycle PCR used universal primers M1SS and BC2_uni_R on all cDNA. Per the original workflow: Each sample was normalized by randomly selecting 1 million high-quality reads, each carrying a distinct molecular identifier. Reads sharing molecular identifiers were discarded rather than binned into consensus sequences. MiTCR, set to a Q25 quality threshold and the strictest error-elimination algorithm, was used for CDR3 identification, clonotype clustering and error correction. A nonparametric unseen species model with Euler transformation was used to estimate a lower bound on total TCR beta diversity. Clones were called with MiXCR by TCRdb after fastp trimmed the public reads at Q25, and only in-frame beta chains were retained. Merged by CDR3 protein, the rows form single entries marked with the most common genes and DNA. The V and J calls shown here were made by TCRdb, not taken from the authors' results. This sample comprises 1.5 million to 1.9 million distinct CDR3 sequences, roughly two fifths of them detected only once. About 4% of the sample is held by the ten biggest clonotypes.

The receptor was derived from a woman aged 18-29 years in good health. The V gene is TRBV11-2 and the J gene is TRBJ2-1; the junction holds 8 bases that match TRBD2. The sample comprised blood. The CDR3 protein sequence reads: CASSLAGGLAQNEQFF. The bases are TGTGCCAGCAGCTTAGCAGGAGGACTAGCTCAGAATGAGCAGTTCTTC.